The T cell receptor (beta chain) under discussion was sequenced for a study of cytomegalovirus exposure and HLA in healthy donors. PCR involved 60 Vbeta and 13 Jbeta primers. Sequencing used immunoSEQ multiplex PCR; TCRdb keeps in-frame clones, though not all of them. The listing contains 38,000 or so clones. Trimming shortened V by 5 bases and J by 0 bases, and 16 bases separated the two germline ends. The CDR3 extends over 16 amino acids. The V gene's germline CDR1 is MGHDK and CDR2 SYGVNS. The sequenced sample was PBMCs. This clonotype originated in a man in his thirties or forties in good health and CMV-seronegative. The J gene is TRBJ1-1, the V gene TRBV25-1; D might be TRBD1 (6 bases). CDR3 loop: CASSRGSWGLNTEAFF. The CDR3, as DNA: TGTGCCAGCAGTCGAGGGTCGTGGGGGCTGAACACTGAAGCTTTCTTT.